This TCR beta chain was recorded in a study of human T cells and chemical hapten exposure. Time point: patch test 3, about 24 weeks after DPC sensitization. Documented treatment: therapeutic diphenylcyclopropenone sensitization with weekly scalp DPC. Those who donated were patients with alopecia, 18 to 70 years of age, and suitable for DPC. Points on this clonotype: The antigen is unknown.

Overall study results and limits: Alopecia affected the donors, so their immune response may differ from healthy people's. Among TCRs, those above 1 in 1000 frequency were unaffected by DPC sensitization.

TCRdb reanalysed the RACE reads using MiXCR and keeps one entry per CDR3 protein. The sample carries more than 100,000 distinct CDR3 sequences, about 10% recorded once. The CDR3 is made up of 17 amino acids. Trimming removed 2 bases from V and 7 bases from J; junction bases left unmatched: 10. Per germline, CDR1 MNHEY and CDR2 SVGAGI. The material was whole blood, obtained in connection with sensitization to the hapten diphenylcyclopropenone (DPC). The sequence was collected from a woman between 50 and 59 years old with alopecia areata. Some clones in this sample may be carry-over from other donors' samples. This chain joins TRBV6-5 and TRBJ1-6; 8 bases match TRBD1. The DNA for the CDR3 is TGTGCCAGCAGTTACGTATCGCCGACAGGGGCGAATTCACCCCTCCACTTT. The encoded protein is CASSYVSPTGANSPLHF.